The rows below give T cell receptor beta chains drawn from one sample of a study of T cell responses to AZD1222 COVID-19 vaccine. Sequenced by immunoSEQ multiplex PCR; TCRdb stores in-frame clones only, minus some. The repertoire holds about 83,000 clones, with 85% to 90% as singletons. The sample in question was peripheral blood, obtained on day 0 of MenACWY control vaccination. These receptors all come from an adult in good health. Both conserved end residues are part of each CDR3. The D gene is left open where the match is weak. Clone size, where shown, is once, few, many, or a class for clones that have expanded.

CDR3 protein	CDR3 DNA	V gene	clone size	J gene	D gene
CASSQNPGQGWDEQYF	TGCGCCAGCAGCCAAAATCCGGGACAGGGTTGGGACGAGCAGTACTTC	TRBV4-3	.	TRBJ2-7	TRBD1
CAGTVYYGYTF	TGTGCCGGGACAGTTTACTATGGCTACACCTTC	TRBV2	.	TRBJ1-2	TRBD1
CASNGGAGNEQFF	TGCGCCAGCAATGGGGGGGCCGGGAATGAGCAGTTCTTC	TRBV10-2	.	TRBJ2-1	.
CASSRDNYNEQFF	TGTGCCAGCAGTCGGGACAACTACAATGAGCAGTTCTTC	TRBV28	.	TRBJ2-1	.
CASSGESETQYF	TGTGCCAGCAGTGGGGAAAGCGAGACCCAGTACTTC	TRBV28	.	TRBJ2-5	.
CASRTVTNTEAFF	TGTGCCTCGCGGACGGTGACTAACACTGAAGCTTTCTTT	TRBV10-3	.	TRBJ1-1	.
CASSLFGNRGRSSYNSPLHF	TGTGCCAGCAGTTTATTTGGGAACAGGGGGCGAAGCTCCTATAATTCACCCCTCCACTTT	TRBV27	.	TRBJ1-6	TRBD1
CAWSVGRTGAYNEQFF	TGTGCCTGGAGTGTGGGTAGGACGGGAGCCTACAATGAGCAGTTCTTC	TRBV30	few	TRBJ2-1	.
CASSPFDGDTEAFF	TGTGCCAGCAGCCCATTCGACGGGGACACTGAAGCTTTCTTT	TRBV7-9	.	TRBJ1-1	.
CASSPLAGRGETQYF	TGTGCCAGCAGCCCACTAGCGGGTCGGGGAGAGACCCAGTACTTC	TRBV13	.	TRBJ2-5	TRBD2